A selection of T cell receptor beta chains follows, all from one sample in a study of T cell repertoires in cytomegalovirus infection. TCRdb reprocessed the reads with MiXCR, giving one entry per CDR3 protein. The profile shows around 210,000 distinct CDR3 sequences, 6.5% of them singletons. What was sequenced was PBMCs. The receptors come from a human donor in good health (CMV status not recorded). Some clones in this sample may be carry-over from other donors' samples. CDR3s include the opening cysteine and the closing phenylalanine or tryptophan. The D gene is left open where the match is weak. Clone size is stated in some rows and not others, as once, few, many or a class when expanded.

d_call	cdr3_length	clone_size	v_call	j_call	cdr3_nt	cdr3_aa
.	14	few	TRBV9	TRBJ1-2	TGTGCCAGCAGCGTAGGAACGGAAGACTATGGCTACACCTTC	CASSVGTEDYGYTF
.	13	many	TRBV25-1	TRBJ1-1	TGTGCCAGCAGTGACGGGGCTAACACTGAAGCTTTCTTT	CASSDGANTEAFF
.	17	many	TRBV7-2	TRBJ2-1	TGTGCCAGCAACCCTCCGACCCCCTCTTCCTCCTACAATGAGCAGTTCTTC	CASNPPTPSSSYNEQFF
.	14	many	TRBV7-2	TRBJ1-1	TGTGCCTGCCGCCTAGGACACGGAATAACTGAAGCTTTCTTT	CACRLGHGITEAFF
.	15	many	TRBV9	TRBJ2-7	TGTGCCAGCAGCGTAGATGGGATGACATCCTACGAGCAGTACTTC	CASSVDGMTSYEQYF
.	13	.	TRBV7-2	TRBJ1-2	TGTGCCAGCAGCTTAGGACGGACTTATGGCTTTACCTTC	CASSLGRTYGFTF
.	14	many	TRBV20-1	TRBJ2-1	TGCAGTGCTAATGACAGGTCGGGATTCAATGAGCAGTTCTTC	CSANDRSGFNEQFF
.	14	many	TRBV2	TRBJ1-1	TGTGCCAGCAGTGCCCGAGGGCTATACACTGAAGCTTTCTTT	CASSARGLYTEAFF
TRBD1	14	.	TRBV12-3/TRBV12-4	TRBJ1-3	TGTGCCAGCGGTCAGGGGGTCTCTGGAAACACCATATATTTT	CASGQGVSGNTIYF
.	12	many	TRBV6-2/TRBV6-3	TRBJ2-5	TGTGCCAGCAGTTACGTCCGAGAGACCCAGTACTTC	CASSYVRETQYF
TRBD1	14	many	TRBV6-2/TRBV6-3	TRBJ1-2	TGTGCCAGCAGTCCAACAGGGGGAGGCGATGGCTACACCTTC	CASSPTGGGDGYTF
.	14	many	TRBV7-2	TRBJ2-7	TGTGCCAGCAGCGTACCGGGACACCACTACGAGCAGTACTTC	CASSVPGHHYEQYF
.	15	many	TRBV6-1	TRBJ1-3	TGTGCCAGCAGCCGGGACCGATACTCTGGAAACACCATATATTTT	CASSRDRYSGNTIYF
.	13	many	TRBV4-1	TRBJ1-3	TGCGCCAGCAGCCAAGCCCGAGGAAACACCATATATTTT	CASSQARGNTIYF
TRBD1	16	many	TRBV11-2	TRBJ1-2	TGTGCCAGCAGCTTATCCACCGGGACAGGGGGCGTTGGCTACACCTTC	CASSLSTGTGGVGYTF
.	15	few	TRBV5-8	TRBJ2-1	TGTGCCAGCAAGAGAAGGGGGGACTTATACAATGAGCAGTTCTTC	CASKRRGDLYNEQFF
.	13	few	TRBV5-1	TRBJ1-1	TGCGCCAGCAGCTTGGGGGCCTCCACTGAAGCTTTCTTT	CASSLGASTEAFF
.	15	.	TRBV7-2	TRBJ1-1	TGTGCCAGCAGCCCAGCAGGGGCGGTGAACACTGAAGCTTTCTTT	CASSPAGAVNTEAFF